This TCR beta chain stems from a study of blood T cell repertoires in COVID-19. Study at large: The United States, Italy and Spain were the sources of the acute and convalescent COVID-19 samples. T cells, B-cell-depleted T cells, or PBMCs provided the cDNA or gDNA that served as material.

This clone was detected a few times. Generated by immunoSEQ multiplex PCR, the TCRdb table keeps only in-frame clones and is missing some. This sample has a few hundred thousand clones, with around 89% found just once. Trimming took 2 bases from V and 7 from J, leaving 11 bases between them. The length of the CDR3 is 13 residues. The rearrangement uses TRBV12-3 or TRBV12-4 and TRBJ1-2, with D possibly matching TRBD1 (6 bases). The sample comprised peripheral blood. The TCR originated in a woman aged 55-75 years with acute or convalescent COVID-19. The CDR3 sequence: CASSLSGAGGYTF. In DNA form, the CDR3 reads TGTGCCAGCAGTTTATCAGGGGCGGGTGGCTACACCTTC.